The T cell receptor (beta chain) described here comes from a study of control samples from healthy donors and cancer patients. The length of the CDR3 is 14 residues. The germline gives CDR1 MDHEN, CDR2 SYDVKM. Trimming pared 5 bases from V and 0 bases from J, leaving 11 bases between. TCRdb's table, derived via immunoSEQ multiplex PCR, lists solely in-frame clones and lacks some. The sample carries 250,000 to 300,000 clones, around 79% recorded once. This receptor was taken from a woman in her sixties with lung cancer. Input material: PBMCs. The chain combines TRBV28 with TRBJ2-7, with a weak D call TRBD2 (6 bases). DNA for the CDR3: TGTGCCAGCAGTGCCTGGGACTCCTCCTACGAGCAGTACTTC. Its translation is CASSAWDSSYEQYF.